Listed below are T cell receptor beta chains from one sample, sequenced in a study of CD8 T cells in Susac syndrome. A single record per CDR3 protein comes from TCRdb applying MiXCR to the immunoSEQ multiplex PCR reads. Among roughly 120,000 distinct CDR3 sequences, roughly 93% were seen once, and the ten largest hold approximately 0.31%. Specimen: CD8+ T cells from PBMCs. The source of these receptors is a human donor with multiple sclerosis. CDR3s leave out the opening cysteine and the closing phenylalanine or tryptophan.

>TRBV5-1
ASSWDRGYEQY
>TRBV20-1
SASFKHYEQY
>TRBV29-1
SVDSGIRGYT
>TRBV13
ASSQGGTSGGYNEQF
>TRBV7-9
ASSPTEGENTEAF
>TRBV12-5
ASGLGPGGYGYT
>TRBV24-1
ATSAPGLAGYNEQF
>TRBV13
ASSLEGMGVEETQY
>TRBV27
ASRRQGQDHYIYGYT
>TRBV27
ASSLLGSPVDTQY
>TRBV27
ASSLNRYNQPQH
>TRBV5-5
ASSLYGGGSGNTIY
>TRBV29-1
SVPGTDNYEQY
>TRBV30
AWSDLGPEQF
>TRBV29-1
SVEANYGYT